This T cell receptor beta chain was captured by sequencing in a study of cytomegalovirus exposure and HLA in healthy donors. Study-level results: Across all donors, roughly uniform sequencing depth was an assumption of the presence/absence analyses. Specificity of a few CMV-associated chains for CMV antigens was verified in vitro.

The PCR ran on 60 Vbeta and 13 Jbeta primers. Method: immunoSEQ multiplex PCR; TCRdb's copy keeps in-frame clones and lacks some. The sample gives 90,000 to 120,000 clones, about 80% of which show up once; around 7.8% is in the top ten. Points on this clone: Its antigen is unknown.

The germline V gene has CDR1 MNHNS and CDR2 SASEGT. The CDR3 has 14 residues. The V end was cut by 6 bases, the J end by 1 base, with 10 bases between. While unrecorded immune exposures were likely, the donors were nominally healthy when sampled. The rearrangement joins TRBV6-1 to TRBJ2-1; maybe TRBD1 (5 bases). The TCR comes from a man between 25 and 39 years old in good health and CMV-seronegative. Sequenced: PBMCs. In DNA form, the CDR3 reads TGTGCCAGCAGCTACAGGAATTCCTACAATGAGCAGTTCTTC. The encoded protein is CASSYRNSYNEQFF.